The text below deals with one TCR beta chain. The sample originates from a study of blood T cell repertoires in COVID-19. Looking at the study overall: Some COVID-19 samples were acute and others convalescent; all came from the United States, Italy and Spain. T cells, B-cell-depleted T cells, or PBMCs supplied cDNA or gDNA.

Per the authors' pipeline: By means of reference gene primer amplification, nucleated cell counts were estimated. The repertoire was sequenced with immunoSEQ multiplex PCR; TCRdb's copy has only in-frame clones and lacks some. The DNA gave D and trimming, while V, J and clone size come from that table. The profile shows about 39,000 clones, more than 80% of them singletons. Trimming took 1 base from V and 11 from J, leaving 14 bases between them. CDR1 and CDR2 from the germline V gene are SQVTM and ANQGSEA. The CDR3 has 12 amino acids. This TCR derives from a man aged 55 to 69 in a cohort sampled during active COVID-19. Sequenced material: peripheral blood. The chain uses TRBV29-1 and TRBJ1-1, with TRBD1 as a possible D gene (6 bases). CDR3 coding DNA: TGCAGCGTTGAAGGACAGGTTTTGGAGGCTTTCTTT. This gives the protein CSVEGQVLEAFF.